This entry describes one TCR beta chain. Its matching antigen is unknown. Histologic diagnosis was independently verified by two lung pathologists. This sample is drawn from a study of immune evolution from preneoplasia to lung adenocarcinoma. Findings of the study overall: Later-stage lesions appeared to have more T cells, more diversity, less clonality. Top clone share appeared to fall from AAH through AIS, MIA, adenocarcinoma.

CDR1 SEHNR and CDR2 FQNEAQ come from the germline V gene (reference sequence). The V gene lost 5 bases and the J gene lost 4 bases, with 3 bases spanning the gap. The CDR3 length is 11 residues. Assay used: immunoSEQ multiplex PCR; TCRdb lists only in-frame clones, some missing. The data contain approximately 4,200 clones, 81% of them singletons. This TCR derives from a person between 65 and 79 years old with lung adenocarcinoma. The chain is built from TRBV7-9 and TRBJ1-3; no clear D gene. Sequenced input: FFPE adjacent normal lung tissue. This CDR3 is CASSAGNTIYF. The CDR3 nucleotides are TGTGCCAGCAGCGCGGGAAACACCATATATTTT.